These 10 T cell receptor beta chains originate from one sample sequenced in a study of cytomegalovirus exposure and HLA in healthy donors. The PCR had 60 Vbeta and 13 Jbeta primers. Libraries were prepared by immunoSEQ multiplex PCR; TCRdb keeps only in-frame clonotypes and omits some of them. The sample consists of more than 110,000 clones, approximately 70% of them appearing once. Sequenced input: PBMCs. Every receptor here comes from a woman aged 25 to 39 in good health and CMV-seronegative.

The V gene is TRBV5-1, the J gene TRBJ2-7, with a tentative D call TRBD1 (6 bases). V lost 0 bases to trimming and J lost 6 bases, with 13 bases between them. The CDR3 runs 14 residues. Germline CDR1 and CDR2: SGHRS and YFSETQ. CDR3 region: CASSLVGDKSEQYV. The CDR3 DNA sequence: TGCGCCAGCAGCTTGGTAGGGGACAAATCCGAGCAGTACGTC.

This chain connects TRBV19 to TRBJ1-2; 8 positions agree with TRBD1. V dropped 10 bases and J dropped 4; count of bases not matched to a gene: 14. Per germline, CDR1 LNHDA and CDR2 SQIVND (reference sequence). The length of the CDR3 is 15 residues. Written as DNA, the CDR3 is TGTGCCATTAACGTGCCGGGACAGGTCGGCTATGGCTACACCTTC. Its protein is CAINVPGQVGYGYTF.

The V call is TRBV6-1, the J call TRBJ1-2; TRBD1 might be the D (5 bases). The length of the CDR3 is 12 residues. Trimming shortened V by 6 bases and J by 3 bases, and 8 bases separated the two germline ends. CDR1 MNHNS and CDR2 SASEGT come from the germline V gene. The CDR3 sequence: CASSVTDYGYTF. CDR3 nucleotides: TGTGCCAGCAGCGTGACAGACTATGGCTACACCTTC.

This chain links TRBV6-6 with TRBJ1-5; no clear D gene. Germline V gene lookup returns CDR1 MNHNY and CDR2 SVGAGI (reference sequence). V was trimmed by 2 bases and J by 6 bases, leaving 17 bases between them. This CDR3 spans 16 amino acids. The CDR3 loop reads CASSYGEVTMGQPQHF. The CDR3 coding sequence is TGTGCCAGCAGTTACGGGGAGGTCACCATGGGTCAGCCCCAGCATTTT.

This clone has a handful of counts. The chain links TRBV29-1 to TRBJ2-3, with 9 bases identical to TRBD1. From germline, CDR1 is SQVTM and CDR2 ANQGSEA. J gave up 3 bases and V 7 bases, and 5 bases lay outside the gene matches. This CDR3 has 13 residues. CDR3 bases: TGCAGCGCGGGACAGGGAAGGACAGATACGCAGTATTTT. This encodes CSAGQGRTDTQYF.

The rearrangement uses TRBV6-5 and TRBJ1-2; D is undetermined. Trimming removed 3 bases from V and 2 bases from J, with 10 bases in between. The CDR3 consists of 14 residues. Germline CDR1 is MNHEY and CDR2 is SVGAGI. CDR3 nucleotides: TGTGCCAGCAGTTATAATGGCCAGAACTATGGCTACACCTTC. Amino acids: CASSYNGQNYGYTF.

The J gene is TRBJ2-1, the V gene TRBV28; 9 nucleotides match TRBD2. The junction had 5 bases not matched to a gene; V was cut back by 5 bases and J by 3 bases. The CDR3 is 15 residues long. Germline values: CDR1 MDHEN, CDR2 SYDVKM. The CDR3 spells CASSPLAGDYNEQFF. DNA of the CDR3: TGTGCCAGCAGTCCCTTAGCGGGGGACTACAATGAGCAGTTCTTC.

The V call is TRBV6-5, the J call TRBJ2-7; 8 nucleotides align to TRBD2. The length of the CDR3 is 14 residues. V trimming: 3 bases; J trimming: 3 bases; junction bases outside the gene matches: 4. Germline CDR1 is MNHEY and CDR2 is SVGAGI. The CDR3 nucleotides are TGTGCCAGCAGTTATACGGGGGGGCTCTACGAGCAGTACTTC. This translates into CASSYTGGLYEQYF.

In this sample, this clone turned up a few times. J is TRBJ1-4 and V is TRBV30, with D possibly TRBD1 on 6 matching bases. Between the trimmed V and J ends, which lost 1 base and 7 bases, there was a span of 10 bases. Germline CDR1 reads GTSNPN; CDR2 reads SVGIG (reference sequence). This CDR3 is 13 amino acids long. CDR3 sequence reads: CAWSDQGSEKLFF. CDR3 DNA: TGTGCCTGGAGTGATCAGGGGTCTGAAAAACTGTTTTTT.

V and J are TRBV6-1 and TRBJ1-2, with 7 bases fitting TRBD1. Germline V gene lookup returns CDR1 MNHNS and CDR2 SASEGT. This CDR3 spans 15 amino acids. V was clipped by 1 base and J by 6 bases; unmatched bases: 8. In nucleotides, the CDR3 is TGTGCCAGCAGTGAAGTTCAGGGGGTATGGGATGGCTACACCTTC. This encodes CASSEVQGVWDGYTF.